This T cell receptor beta chain was recovered during a study of blood T cells in healthy people across ages. Overall study context: Researchers report that template switching captured about one barcoded beta molecule per two T cells.

The study isolated at least 7 million PBMCs from each sample. A minimum of 6 micrograms of total RNA was extracted per sample. Combining a sample-barcoded 5' primer with a J-beta primer mix, a second PCR ran for about 7 to 12 cycles. A single record per CDR3 protein comes from TCRdb applying MiXCR to the 5' RACE reads. Of 1.4 million or so distinct CDR3 sequences detected, approximately 43% appear once; the ten largest clones hold 4%. The CDR3 totals 12 residues. Trimming left V 6 bases short and J 8 bases short, with 14 bases between. From germline, CDR1 is DFQATT and CDR2 SNEGSKA (reference sequence).

This receptor was identified in a woman aged 18-29 years in good health. The chain employs TRBV20-1 and TRBJ1-5; TRBD1 is a possible D gene (6 bases). Sequenced material: blood. The CDR3 DNA reads as TGCAGTGCACACCCAGGGGTAAAGCCCCAGCATTTT. This gives the protein CSAHPGVKPQHF.